Below are 28 T cell receptor beta chains sequenced from a single sample in a study of T cells in localized non-small cell lung cancer. Generated by immunoSEQ multiplex PCR, the TCRdb table keeps only in-frame clones and is missing some. This repertoire shows 75,000 to 80,000 clones, more than 75% found once; its top ten account for about a tenth. The sample consisted of peripheral blood, taken before any cancer treatment. The receptors were gathered from an older female donor with stage I lung adenocarcinoma.

The chain has TRBV7-2 and TRBJ1-4; TRBD1 might be the D (6 bases). The V end was cut by 2 bases, the J end by 8 bases, with 12 bases between. This CDR3 has 14 amino acids. CDR1 is SGHTA and CDR2 is FQGNSA in the germline V gene. The CDR3 DNA reads TGTGCCAGCAGCTTACAGGGGAGTAGGGAAAAACTGTTTTTT. Translating gives CASSLQGSREKLFF.

The chain employs TRBV2 and TRBJ1-5; maybe TRBD1 (5 bases). CDR3 size: 15 residues. The germline V gene has CDR1 SNHLY and CDR2 FYNNEI. V lost 6 bases and J lost 3, with 15 bases in between. CDR3 protein: CASRGPGFLNQPQHF. The DNA of the CDR3 is TGTGCCAGCAGGGGACCGGGCTTCCTCAATCAGCCCCAGCATTTT. Drawing the rest from reference TRBV2 and TRBJ1-5, the complete variable domain is EPEVTQTPSHQVTQMGQEVILRCVPISNHLYFYWYRQILGQKVEFLVSFYNNEISEKSEIFDDQFSVERPDGSNFTLKIRSTKLEDSAMYFCASRGPGFLNQPQHFGDGTRLSIL.

The chain joins TRBV7-2 to TRBJ1-3, with no clear D. V gave up 5 bases and J gave up 0 bases, with 11 bases separating them. CDR1 is SGHTA, CDR2 FQGNSA, per germline. The CDR3 is made up of 15 amino acids. CDR3 sequence: CASSRRGDSGNTIYF. CDR3 coding DNA: TGTGCCAGCAGCCGACGAGGAGACTCTGGAAACACCATATATTTT.

This clone was counted a single time. The chain is built from TRBV2 and TRBJ1-2; D may be TRBD1 (5 bases). CDR1 is SNHLY, CDR2 FYNNEI, per germline. This CDR3 comprises 15 residues. Trimming left V 1 base short and J 4 bases short, with 13 bases between. CDR3 loop: CASSEVGDSTYGYTF. CDR3 nucleotide sequence: TGTGCCAGCAGTGAAGTGGGGGACTCGACCTATGGCTACACCTTC.

The CDR3 sequence is CASSPELGQPQHF. CDR3 bases: TGTGCCAGCAGCCCTGAGCTGGGGCAGCCCCAGCATTTT. The rearrangement joins TRBV7-9 to TRBJ1-5, with unresolved D. Germline CDR1 and CDR2: SEHNR and FQNEAQ (reference sequence). The CDR3 has 13 residues. With 5 bases removed from V and 7 bases from J, the gap between germline ends came to 12 bases.

This clone appeared a few times. This sequence joins TRBV7-2 and TRBJ1-2; D remains unclear. Germline CDR1 is SGHTA and CDR2 is FQGNSA. The CDR3 has 13 amino acids. V was trimmed by 2 bases and J by 4 bases, leaving 8 bases between them. The CDR3 loop is CASSLPRGYGYTF. The CDR3 DNA is TGTGCCAGCAGCTTACCCCGGGGCTATGGCTACACCTTC.

This clone was observed a handful of times. The chain employs TRBV10-3 and TRBJ1-2; weak D call: TRBD1 (6 bases). CDR1 and CDR2 from the germline V gene are ENHRY and SYGVKD. The CDR3 is made up of 15 amino acids. Trimming removed 2 bases from V and 2 bases from J, with 12 bases in between. Written as DNA, the CDR3 is TGTGCCATCAGTGAGGCGGGAGGGGGGAACTATGGCTACACCTTC. The encoded protein is CAISEAGGGNYGYTF.

The rearrangement uses TRBV7-6 and TRBJ1-3; 9 positions match TRBD1. CDR1 SGHVS and CDR2 FNYEAQ come from the germline V gene. CDR3 length: 16 residues. Losses at the gene ends were 6 bases for V and 2 bases for J; bases not matched to a gene: 8. CDR3 sequence: CASSLQGANTGNTIYF. The CDR3 nucleotides read TGTGCCAGCAGTCTACAGGGGGCGAATACTGGAAACACCATATATTTT.

This chain connects TRBV11-2 to TRBJ1-1, with 7 bases lining up with TRBD1. The ends lost 0 bases at V and 11 bases at J; junction bases unmatched: 0. Per germline, CDR1 SGHAT and CDR2 FQNNGV. The CDR3 totals 11 residues. The CDR3 region has the DNA TGTGCCAGCAGCTTAGAACAGGGGGCTTTCTTT. This encodes CASSLEQGAFF.

V gene TRBV2 combines with J gene TRBJ1-2; D unresolved. Germline-derived CDR1 and CDR2 are SNHLY and FYNNEI. This CDR3 has 13 amino acids. V was cut by 6 bases and J by 4 bases, with 12 bases left in between. The CDR3 spells CASSPGLAYGYTF. The CDR3, as DNA: TGTGCCAGCAGCCCGGGGTTGGCCTATGGCTACACCTTC.

This chain connects TRBV7-3 to TRBJ1-4; 10 nucleotides line up with TRBD1. CDR3 size: 14 residues. V lost 7 bases to trimming and J lost 8 bases; unmatched junction nucleotides: 7. CDR1 and CDR2 from the germline V gene are SGHTA and FQGTGA. As DNA, the CDR3 is TGTGCCAGCACCAGGGACAGGGGTAACGAAAAACTGTTTTTT. This translates into CASTRDRGNEKLFF. The full variable domain, rest sourced from reference TRBV7-3 and TRBJ1-4, is GAGVSQTPSNKVTEKGKYVELRCDPISGHTALYWYRQSLGQGPEFLIYFQGTGAADDSGLPNDRFFAVRPEGSVSTLKIQRTERGDSAVYLCASTRDRGNEKLFFGSGTQLSVL.

CDR3 residues: CASSLGSWQPQHF. In DNA form, the CDR3 reads TGTGCCAGCAGTTTAGGTTCGTGGCAGCCCCAGCATTTT. The chain joins TRBV28 to TRBJ1-5; D remains ambiguous. Trimming pared 2 bases from V and 7 bases from J, leaving 9 bases between. The CDR3 is 13 amino acids. The germline V gene encodes CDR1 MDHEN and CDR2 SYDVKM.

The chain is built from TRBV5-6 and TRBJ2-1; 8 bases are shared with TRBD1. CDR1 and CDR2 (germline): SGHDT, YYEEEE. This CDR3 is 14 amino acids long. The junction had 6 bases not matched to a gene; V was cut back by 6 bases and J by 4 bases. The CDR3 loop is CASIPGGLYNEQFF. The DNA of the CDR3 is TGTGCCAGCATCCCAGGGGGCTTATACAATGAGCAGTTCTTC.

The chain combines TRBV5-1 with TRBJ2-7; 7 bases are a match to TRBD1. This CDR3 has 14 amino acids. V shed 2 bases and J 4 bases; nucleotides not matched to a gene: 6. The germline CDR1 and CDR2 sequences are SGHRS and YFSETQ. CDR3 DNA sequence: TGCGCCAGCAGCTTCAAGACAGGGTCGTACGAGCAGTACTTC. Translated, it gives CASSFKTGSYEQYF.

This clone was recorded many times. The rearrangement links TRBV7-2 to TRBJ1-1; D is possibly TRBD1 (5 bases). CDR3 length: 14 residues. The germline V gene encodes CDR1 SGHTA and CDR2 FQGNSA. V lost 3 bases and J 6 bases, leaving 14 bases between the germline ends. This CDR3 is CASSFRSWGPEAFF. CDR3 DNA: TGTGCCAGCAGCTTCCGAAGTTGGGGCCCTGAAGCTTTCTTT.

The chain links TRBV29-1 to TRBJ1-2; 7 bases agree with TRBD1. V dropped 4 bases and J dropped 7; count of bases not matched to a gene: 9. Germline assignment: CDR1 SQVTM and CDR2 ANQGSEA. The CDR3 contains 13 residues. CDR3 loop: CSVAGTANLGYTF. In DNA, the CDR3 is TGCAGCGTTGCCGGGACAGCGAACCTTGGCTACACCTTC.

The V call is TRBV5-1, the J call TRBJ1-3, with unresolved D. The V end lost 0 bases, the J end lost 0 bases, and 10 bases lay between the germline ends. Germline values: CDR1 SGHRS, CDR2 YFSETQ. This CDR3 contains 16 residues. The CDR3 DNA sequence: TGCGCCAGCAGCTTGGCCGGCACTCACTCTGGAAACACCATATATTTT. This sequence encodes CASSLAGTHSGNTIYF.

This clone appeared a few times. J is TRBJ2-7 and V is TRBV5-1; D may be TRBD2 (5 bases). This CDR3 spans 14 amino acids. Germline V gene data show CDR1 as SGHRS and CDR2 as YFSETQ. V gave up 0 bases and J gave up 5 bases, with 12 bases separating them. CDR3 in amino acids: CASSLAGYEDEQYF. CDR3 sequence (DNA): TGCGCCAGCAGCTTGGCGGGGTACGAGGACGAGCAGTACTTC.

The chain recombines TRBV30 with TRBJ2-2; a possible D gene is TRBD1 (5 bases). From germline, CDR1 is GTSNPN and CDR2 SVGIG (reference sequence). The CDR3 runs to 13 residues. Trimming stripped 4 bases from V and 6 bases from J, with 12 bases between. The CDR3 coding sequence is TGTGCCTGGACAAACAGGAGCGCCGGGGAGCTGTTTTTT. Amino acid sequence: CAWTNRSAGELFF.

The chain combines TRBV5-6 with TRBJ2-5; 7 bases line up with TRBD2. Losses at the gene ends were 0 bases for V and 1 base for J; bases not matched to a gene: 3. Germline CDR1 reads SGHDT; CDR2 reads YYEEEE. This CDR3 is built from 15 residues. Here the CDR3 reads CASSLAQRGQETQYF. The CDR3 region has the DNA TGTGCCAGCAGCTTGGCCCAGCGGGGCCAAGAGACCCAGTACTTC.

This chain joins TRBV5-1 and TRBJ2-7; possibly TRBD1 or TRBD2 for D (5 bases each). Deletions cut 3 bases from V and 2 bases from J, with 15 bases between. Looked up from germline, CDR1 is SGHRS and CDR2 is YFSETQ. The CDR3 has 15 amino acids. Here the CDR3 DNA reads TGCGCCAGCAGCTCCCCTGGGACCGCCACCTACGAGCAGTACTTC. This gives the protein CASSSPGTATYEQYF.

For the CDR3, the DNA is TGTGCCTGGAGTTCTACCCAGCTAAGGGCCGGGGGTTATGGCTACACCTTC. This gives the protein CAWSSTQLRAGGYGYTF. The chain recombines TRBV30 with TRBJ1-2, with TRBD1 as a possible D gene (5 bases). Between the trimmed V and J ends, which lost 2 bases and 5 bases, there was a span of 24 bases. Germline V gives CDR1 GTSNPN, CDR2 SVGIG (reference sequence). CDR3 length equals 17 residues.

The chain couples TRBV6-5 to TRBJ2-2; possibly TRBD2 for D (6 bases). Germline CDR1 MNHEY, CDR2 SVGAGI. The V and J ends lost 6 bases and 4 bases respectively, with 15 bases between them. CDR3 length equals 15 residues. CDR3 sequence: CASSSSWRGTGELFF. The CDR3 DNA is TGTGCCAGCAGCTCGTCCTGGAGGGGCACCGGGGAGCTGTTTTTT.

This clone occurred once. The chain joins TRBV27 to TRBJ2-7; D ambiguous. Germline V gene lookup returns CDR1 MNHEY and CDR2 SMNVEV (reference sequence). Trimming removed 4 bases from V and 7 bases from J, with 14 bases in between. This CDR3 comprises 13 residues. CDR3 in amino acids: CASSYRDGLEQYF. CDR3 DNA sequence: TGTGCCAGCAGTTACCGAGACGGCCTAGAGCAGTACTTC.

The CDR3 here is CSVGRRGGNEKLFF. The CDR3 nucleotides read TGCAGCGTTGGCCGGAGGGGAGGCAATGAAAAACTGTTTTTT. The chain carries TRBV29-1 and TRBJ1-4, with D tentatively TRBD1 (5 bases). V lost 4 bases to trimming and J lost 5 bases, with 14 bases between them. The CDR3 is made up of 14 amino acids. Germline V gene sequence: CDR1 SQVTM, CDR2 ANQGSEA.

CDR3 amino acids: CASSYTDTTGEQYF. CDR3 DNA sequence: TGTGCCAGCAGCTATACCGACACAACAGGAGAGCAGTACTTC. This rearrangement joins TRBV9 to TRBJ2-7; D might be TRBD1 (5 bases). Germline V lookup: CDR1 SGDLS, CDR2 YYNGEE. Trimming shortened V by 4 bases and J by 7 bases, and 18 bases separated the two germline ends. The CDR3 length is 14 residues.

This clone has only a few counts. The chain has TRBV11-3 and TRBJ2-1, with 12 bases matching TRBD2. The germline V gene has CDR1 SGHNT and CDR2 YENEEA. This CDR3 has 15 residues. With V trimmed by 1 base and J by 7 bases, 2 bases remained unmatched. CDR3 protein: CASSLGGLAGNEQFF. CDR3 nucleotide sequence: TGTGCCAGCAGCTTAGGTGGACTAGCGGGGAATGAGCAGTTCTTC.

This chain links TRBV2 with TRBJ1-3, with 7 nucleotides matching TRBD1. Germline lookup yields CDR1 SNHLY and CDR2 FYNNEI. This CDR3 is 14 amino acids long. V lost 4 bases and J lost 7; bases outside the gene matches: 7. The CDR3 here is CASSGEGAGNTIYF. The CDR3 bases are TGTGCCAGCAGTGGTGAGGGGGCGGGGAACACCATATATTTT.